This T cell receptor beta chain was sequenced for a study of radiation and T cells in renal cell carcinoma. Study-wide context: Nephrectomy followed 15 Gy stereotactic body radiation by 4 weeks.

The CDR3 spans 13 residues. CDR1 and CDR2 from the germline V gene are SGHRS and YFSETQ. Trimming removed 0 bases at V and 8 bases at J, with 6 bases between. This clone was counted between two and nine times. Its antigen is unidentified. The protocol was immunoSEQ multiplex PCR, while the TCRdb copy is restricted to in-frame clones and leaves out a portion. The sample has tens of thousands of clones, about 80% seen once; the top ten hold roughly 30%. Study-level findings and limits: Without pretreatment biopsies, baseline tumor clonotype presence was undetermined.

The time point: baseline pretreatment blood. Noted treatment: 15 Gy SBRT to primary tumor, nephrectomy 4 weeks later. The origin of this receptor is a woman aged 70-85 years with renal cell carcinoma. The sample here was blood, taken from a patient whose treatment included radiotherapy and nephrectomy. V gene TRBV5-1 combines with J gene TRBJ1-6; D not resolved. The CDR3 region has the DNA TGCGCCAGCAGCTTGGCTGGGGATTCACCCCTCCACTTT. It encodes CASSLAGDSPLHF. Filled out from reference TRBV5-1 and TRBJ1-6, the complete variable domain reads KAGVTQTPRYLIKTRGQQVTLSCSPISGHRSVSWYQQTPGQGLQFLFEYFSETQRNKGNFPGRFSGRQFSNSRSEMNVSTLELGDSALYLCASSLAGDSPLHFGNGTRLTVT.